The 20 T cell receptor beta chains listed next were all sequenced from one sample in a study of identical twins. TCRdb recomputed calls from the 5' RACE reads with MiXCR, one row per CDR3 protein. The sample lists 550,000 to 800,000 distinct CDR3 sequences, about 7.6% occurring once. These sequences were also reported in another study, on yellow fever vaccine responses in identical twins.

Sequenced: PBMCs. All receptors come from a woman aged 18 to 35 in good health.

There are many counts of this clonotype. The rearrangement links TRBV2 to TRBJ2-4; D gene uncertain. The CDR3 contains 14 residues. Deletions cut 3 bases from V and 0 bases from J, with 6 bases between. The germline gives CDR1 SNHLY, CDR2 FYNNEI. CDR3 DNA: TGTGCCAGCAGTGACCTTATAGCCAAAAACATTCAGTACTTC. This sequence encodes CASSDLIAKNIQYF.

This clonotype was observed a few times. The chain employs TRBV7-2 and TRBJ1-2, with TRBD1 matching over 9 bases. With V trimmed by 5 bases and J by 7 bases, 11 bases remained unmatched. In germline, CDR1 is SGHTA, CDR2 FQGNSA. The CDR3 runs to 15 residues. CDR3 coding DNA: TGTGCCAGCAGCGGGGCCGGGACAGGGACGGTTGGCTACACCTTC. This gives the protein CASSGAGTGTVGYTF.

This clonotype was found many times. V gene TRBV7-2 combines with J gene TRBJ1-2; unclear D gene. Germline-derived CDR1 and CDR2 are SGHTA and FQGNSA. V lost 5 bases, J lost 2 bases, and 9 bases lay in between. The CDR3 contains 13 residues. DNA of the CDR3: TGTGCCAGCAGCCTATGGGAGAACTATGGCTACACCTTC. This translates into CASSLWENYGYTF.

The chain combines TRBV20-1 with TRBJ2-5, with 14 bases lining up with TRBD2. The CDR3 sequence is 16 residues long. The junction had 9 bases not matched to a gene; V was cut back by 7 bases and J by 2 bases. Germline-derived CDR1 and CDR2 are DFQATT and SNEGSKA (reference sequence). The CDR3 sequence: CSVRGLAGAVQETQYF. The CDR3 DNA follows: TGCAGTGTCAGGGGACTAGCGGGGGCCGTTCAAGAGACCCAGTACTTC.

The sample holds a few counts of this clonotype. V and J are TRBV18 and TRBJ2-7; D possibly corresponds to TRBD1 (6 bases). The CDR3 totals 13 residues. The germline V gene has CDR1 KGHSH and CDR2 LQKENI. V lost 2 bases to trimming and J lost 7 bases, with 12 bases between them. This CDR3 reads CASSPMGAQEQYV. Written as DNA, the CDR3 is TGTGCCAGCTCACCAATGGGGGCGCAGGAGCAGTACGTC.

In its sample, this clonotype was seen a few times. This chain links TRBV12-5 with TRBJ2-1; TRBD1 matches at 7 bases. This CDR3 is built from 17 residues. V was pared by 0 bases and J by 6 bases, with 11 bases of the junction left unmatched. The V gene's germline CDR1 is LGHNT and CDR2 FRNRAP. CDR3 nucleotide sequence: TGTGCTAGTGGTTTGGTAACCGGGACAGCCATTAGCAATGAGCAGTTCTTC. Translated: CASGLVTGTAISNEQFF.

This chain links TRBV4-2 with TRBJ1-3, with TRBD1 matching over 7 bases. CDR3 length: 15 residues. V dropped 4 bases and J dropped 2; count of bases not matched to a gene: 5. Germline values: CDR1 LGHNA, CDR2 YNFKEQ. The chain's CDR3 is CASSLRQGAGNTIYF. Written as DNA, the CDR3 is TGTGCCAGCAGCCTTCGACAGGGCGCTGGAAACACCATATATTTT.

The chain employs TRBV19 and TRBJ2-1; D is undetermined. V dropped 4 bases and J dropped 2 bases, with 12 bases sitting between them. Germline V gives CDR1 LNHDA, CDR2 SQIVND (reference sequence). The CDR3 sequence is 15 residues long. CDR3 loop: CASSTRLLTYNEQFF. The CDR3 bases are TGTGCCAGTAGTACCCGACTCCTGACCTACAATGAGCAGTTCTTC.

The J gene is TRBJ2-1, the V gene TRBV15; TRBD2 aligns across 8 bases. The germline V gene has CDR1 LNHNV and CDR2 YYDKDF (reference sequence). The V segment lost 0 bases and the J segment 9 bases; nucleotides outside the gene matches: 10. This CDR3 region has 16 residues. The chain's CDR3 is CATSREGLAGLGEQFF. In DNA, the CDR3 is TGTGCCACCAGCAGAGAAGGGCTAGCGGGTTTGGGTGAGCAGTTCTTC.

The chain employs TRBV29-1 and TRBJ1-1; no firm D call. V dropped 6 bases and J dropped 0 bases, with 14 bases sitting between them. The germline CDR1 and CDR2 sequences are SQVTM and ANQGSEA. This CDR3 spans 14 amino acids. The CDR3, as DNA: TGCAGCGTGGCAATGGGAGATATGAACACTGAAGCTTTCTTT. As protein: CSVAMGDMNTEAFF.

This clonotype was detected ten times or more. The chain is built from TRBV29-1 and TRBJ2-3; 12 nucleotides line up with TRBD1. V lost 6 bases to trimming and J lost 4 bases; unmatched junction nucleotides: 5. Germline V lookup: CDR1 SQVTM, CDR2 ANQGSEA. The CDR3 extends over 14 amino acids. CDR3 loop: CSVLGQGAADTQYF. DNA for the CDR3: TGCAGCGTCCTGGGACAGGGGGCAGCAGATACGCAGTATTTT.

This clonotype was observed a few times. The rearrangement uses TRBV4-1 and TRBJ2-2; 7 nucleotides align to TRBD2. Trimming removed 4 bases from V and 5 bases from J; junction bases left unmatched: 16. This CDR3 has 18 amino acids. Germline V CDR1 and CDR2: MGHRA, YSYEKL. The CDR3 region has the DNA TGCGCCAGCAGCCCTAACGCGGGGGACGGGGGTCTAACCGGGGAGCTGTTTTTT. Its translation: CASSPNAGDGGLTGELFF.

The chain's CDR3 is CSANLKTLLSYNEQFF. DNA of the CDR3: TGCAGTGCTAACCTTAAGACACTCCTATCCTACAATGAGCAGTTCTTC. The chain carries TRBV20-1 and TRBJ2-1; no firm D call. The CDR3 is made up of 16 amino acids. Germline CDR1 DFQATT, CDR2 SNEGSKA (reference sequence). V lost 4 bases and J lost 1, with 17 bases in between.

This clonotype has at least ten counts. The J gene is TRBJ1-5, the V gene TRBV2, with D unclear. Trimming pared 0 bases from V and 6 bases from J, leaving 9 bases between. CDR1 and CDR2 (germline): SNHLY, FYNNEI. The CDR3 is 14 residues long. CDR3 sequence (DNA): TGTGCCAGCAGTGAAGCGCTGGGTGGTCAGCCCCAGCATTTT. This encodes CASSEALGGQPQHF.

In this sample, this clonotype turned up a few times. The chain joins TRBV20-1 to TRBJ1-2; the D is unclear. The CDR3 has 14 amino acids. Per the germline V gene, CDR1 is DFQATT and CDR2 is SNEGSKA (reference sequence). V was pared by 0 bases and J by 4 bases, with 12 bases between. CDR3 in amino acids: CSARDATISYGYTF. The CDR3 DNA is TGCAGTGCTAGAGATGCCACTATTAGCTATGGCTACACCTTC.

The chain couples TRBV3-1 to TRBJ2-2; D is ambiguous. The germline V and J ends were trimmed by 0 bases and 6 bases, with 5 bases remaining between them. In germline, CDR1 is LGHDT, CDR2 YNNKEL (reference sequence). The CDR3 is made up of 13 amino acids. The CDR3: CASSQDFSGELFF. DNA of the CDR3: TGTGCCAGCAGCCAAGATTTTTCCGGGGAGCTGTTTTTT.

V usage is TRBV28 and J usage is TRBJ1-1; D unresolved. This CDR3 is 15 amino acids long. The V end lost 3 bases, the J end lost 0 bases, and 11 bases lay between the germline ends. Germline V gene sequence: CDR1 MDHEN, CDR2 SYDVKM. The chain's CDR3 is CASSLGALLNTEAFF. The CDR3 region has the DNA TGTGCCAGCAGTTTGGGTGCACTGCTGAACACTGAAGCTTTCTTT.

This chain connects TRBV14 to TRBJ2-7; D unresolved. Trimming took off 2 bases at V and 9 bases at J, with 8 bases between the two ends. This CDR3 contains 11 residues. Germline values: CDR1 SGHDN, CDR2 FVKESK. CDR3 sequence reads: CASSQRGPQYF. CDR3 DNA sequence: TGTGCCAGCAGCCAACGTGGCCCGCAGTACTTC. Full variable domain (remainder filled in from reference TRBV14 and TRBJ2-7): EAGVTQFPSHSVIEKGQTVTLRCDPISGHDNLYWYRRVMGKEIKFLLHFVKESKQDESGMPNNRFLAERTGGTYSTLKVQPAELEDSGVYFCASSQRGPQYFGPGTRLTVT.

The V gene is TRBV10-3, the J gene TRBJ1-1, with TRBD1 as a possible D gene (5 bases). The CDR3 spans 16 residues. V was trimmed by 8 bases and J by 1 base, leaving 20 bases between them. The germline gives CDR1 ENHRY, CDR2 SYGVKD. CDR3 amino acids: CAIGSLDRPSNTEAFF. DNA for the CDR3: TGTGCCATCGGCTCACTAGACAGACCCTCGAACACTGAAGCTTTCTTT.

This clonotype turned up a few times. V is TRBV29-1 and J is TRBJ2-1; 8 bases match TRBD1. J gave up 6 bases and V 5 bases, and 6 bases lay outside the gene matches. Germline values: CDR1 SQVTM, CDR2 ANQGSEA. The CDR3 covers 13 residues. CDR3 DNA sequence: TGCAGCGTTCAACAGACAGGGGCCAATGAGCAGTTCTTC. Translating it yields CSVQQTGANEQFF.